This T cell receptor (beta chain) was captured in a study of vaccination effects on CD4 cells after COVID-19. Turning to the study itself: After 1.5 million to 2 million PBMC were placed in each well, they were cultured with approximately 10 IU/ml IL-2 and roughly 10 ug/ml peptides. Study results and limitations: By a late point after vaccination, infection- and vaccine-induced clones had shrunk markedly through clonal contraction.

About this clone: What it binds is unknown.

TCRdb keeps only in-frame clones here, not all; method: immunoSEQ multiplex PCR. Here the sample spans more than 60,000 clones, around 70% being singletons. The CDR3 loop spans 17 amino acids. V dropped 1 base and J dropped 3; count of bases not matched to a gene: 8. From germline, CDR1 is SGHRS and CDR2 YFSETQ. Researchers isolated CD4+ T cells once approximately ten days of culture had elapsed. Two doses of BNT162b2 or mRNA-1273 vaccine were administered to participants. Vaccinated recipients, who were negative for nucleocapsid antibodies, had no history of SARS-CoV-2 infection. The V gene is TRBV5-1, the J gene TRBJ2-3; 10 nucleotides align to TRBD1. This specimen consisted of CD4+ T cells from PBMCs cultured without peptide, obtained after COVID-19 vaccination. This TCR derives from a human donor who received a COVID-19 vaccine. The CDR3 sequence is CASSLLVRQGATDTQYF. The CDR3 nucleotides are TGCGCCAGCAGCTTGTTGGTTCGACAGGGGGCAACAGATACGCAGTATTTT.